This T cell receptor (beta chain) was documented in a study of memory CD4+ T cells and cytomegalovirus serostatus. Germline assignment: CDR1 DFQATT and CDR2 SNEGSKA (reference sequence). CDR3 size: 10 residues. Clones were read by immunoSEQ multiplex PCR, and TCRdb kept only the in-frame ones, dropping some. The sample contains some 64,000 clones, around 83% of which appear only once. The sort gate was single viable CD3+CD4+CD8-CD45RO+ cells for memory CD4+ T cells. This sequence originates from an adult in good health and CMV-seronegative. The V gene is TRBV20-1, the J gene TRBJ2-1, with D perhaps assigned TRBD1 or TRBD2 (5 bases each). The sequenced sample was memory CD4+ T cells from blood. The DNA for the CDR3 is TGCAGCTTGACCCGGGGCGAGCAGTTCTTC. Its protein is CSLTRGEQFF.